This record covers a single TCR beta chain. Its specificity is unknown. Germline V lookup: CDR1 MNHNY, CDR2 SVGAGI (reference sequence). This CDR3 comprises 15 residues. V was clipped by 6 bases and J by 2 bases; unmatched bases: 10. How the authors handled the data: With immunoSEQ giving junction-only sequences and no quality scores, filtering differed. Sequencing used immunoSEQ multiplex PCR; TCRdb keeps in-frame clones, though not all of them. V and J calls and clone size are copied from that table; D and trimming were computed from the DNA. The table records about 2.1 million clones, 85% to 95% of them present only once. The sample comes from a study of shared clonotypes between healthy human individuals. Naive-designated CD8 cells lacked CD45RO, were positively enriched for CCR7, and omitted terminally differentiated effector memory CD45RA+ cells. Findings of the study overall: Among non-shared clonotypes, generation probabilities were lower than among those shared by all four donors.

This TCR was recovered from a man between 18 and 35 years old in good health. Some clones in this sample may be carry-over from other donors' samples. Sample: naive CD8+ T cells from PBMCs. This chain connects TRBV6-6 to TRBJ2-7; 7 bases map to TRBD1. The CDR3 coding sequence is TGTGCCAGCAGCCAATTACAGGGGTTGACCTACGAGCAGTACTTC. Translating it yields CASSQLQGLTYEQYF.